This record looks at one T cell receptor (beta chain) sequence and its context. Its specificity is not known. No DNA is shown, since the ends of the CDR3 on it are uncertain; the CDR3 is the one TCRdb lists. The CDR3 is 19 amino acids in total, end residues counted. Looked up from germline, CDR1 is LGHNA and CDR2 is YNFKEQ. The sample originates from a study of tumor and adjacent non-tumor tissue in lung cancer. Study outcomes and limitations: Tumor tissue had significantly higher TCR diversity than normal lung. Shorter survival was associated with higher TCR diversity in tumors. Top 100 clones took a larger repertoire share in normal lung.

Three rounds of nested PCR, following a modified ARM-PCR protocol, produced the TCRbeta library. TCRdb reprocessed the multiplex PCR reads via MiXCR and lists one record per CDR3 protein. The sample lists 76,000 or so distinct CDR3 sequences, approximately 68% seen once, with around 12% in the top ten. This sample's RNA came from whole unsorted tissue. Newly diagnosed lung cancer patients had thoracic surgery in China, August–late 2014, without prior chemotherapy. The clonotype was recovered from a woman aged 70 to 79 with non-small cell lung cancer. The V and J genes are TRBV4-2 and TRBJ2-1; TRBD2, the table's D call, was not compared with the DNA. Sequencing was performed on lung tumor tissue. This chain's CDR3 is CASSPFAVAGGSSYNEWFF.